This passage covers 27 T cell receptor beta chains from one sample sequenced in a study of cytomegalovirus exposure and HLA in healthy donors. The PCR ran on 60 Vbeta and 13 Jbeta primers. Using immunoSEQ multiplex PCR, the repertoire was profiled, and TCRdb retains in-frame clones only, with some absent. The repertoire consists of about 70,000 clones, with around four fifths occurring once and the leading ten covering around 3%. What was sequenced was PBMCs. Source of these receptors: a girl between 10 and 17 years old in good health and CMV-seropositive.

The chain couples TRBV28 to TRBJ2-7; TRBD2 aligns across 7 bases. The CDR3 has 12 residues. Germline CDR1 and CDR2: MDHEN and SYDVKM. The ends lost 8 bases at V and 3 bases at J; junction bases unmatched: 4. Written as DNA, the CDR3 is TGTGCCAGCGGTTCTAGCGGCTACGAGCAGTACTTC. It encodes CASGSSGYEQYF.

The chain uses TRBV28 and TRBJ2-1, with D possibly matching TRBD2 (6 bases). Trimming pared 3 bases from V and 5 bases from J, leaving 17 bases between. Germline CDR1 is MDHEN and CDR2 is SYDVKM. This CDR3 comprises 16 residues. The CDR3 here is CASSFTAVLANNEQFF. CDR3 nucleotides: TGTGCCAGCAGTTTCACCGCGGTCCTAGCGAACAATGAGCAGTTCTTC.

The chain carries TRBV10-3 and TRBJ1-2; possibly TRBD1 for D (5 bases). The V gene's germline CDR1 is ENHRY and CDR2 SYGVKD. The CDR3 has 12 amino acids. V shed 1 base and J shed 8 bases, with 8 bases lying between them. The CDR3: CAISEWEGGYTF. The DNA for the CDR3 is TGTGCCATCAGTGAGTGGGAGGGGGGCTACACCTTC.

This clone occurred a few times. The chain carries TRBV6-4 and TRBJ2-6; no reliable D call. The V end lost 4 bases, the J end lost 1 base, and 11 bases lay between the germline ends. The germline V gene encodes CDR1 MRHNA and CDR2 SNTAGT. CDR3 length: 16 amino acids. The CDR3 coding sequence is TGTGCCAGCAGTGCTGGTGGGCTTTCTGGGGCCAACGTCCTGACTTTC. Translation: CASSAGGLSGANVLTF.

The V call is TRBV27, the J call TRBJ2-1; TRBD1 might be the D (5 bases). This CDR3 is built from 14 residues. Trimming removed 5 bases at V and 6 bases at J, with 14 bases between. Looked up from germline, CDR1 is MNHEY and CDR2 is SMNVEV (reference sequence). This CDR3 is CASSLDRVVNEQFF. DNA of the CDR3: TGTGCCAGCAGTCTCGACAGAGTGGTCAATGAGCAGTTCTTC.

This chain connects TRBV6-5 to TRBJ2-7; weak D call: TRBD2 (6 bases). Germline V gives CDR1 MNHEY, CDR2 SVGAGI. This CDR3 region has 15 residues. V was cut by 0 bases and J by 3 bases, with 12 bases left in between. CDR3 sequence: CASSYSNGGNYEQYF. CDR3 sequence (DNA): TGTGCCAGCAGTTACTCGAACGGAGGGAACTACGAGCAGTACTTC.

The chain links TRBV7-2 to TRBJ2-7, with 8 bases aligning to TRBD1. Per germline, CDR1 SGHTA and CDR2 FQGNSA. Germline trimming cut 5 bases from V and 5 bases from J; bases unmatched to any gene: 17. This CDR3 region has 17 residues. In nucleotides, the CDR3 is TGTGCCAGCAGCCGACAACCGGACAGGGTCTTAGTCCACGAGCAGTACTTC. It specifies CASSRQPDRVLVHEQYF. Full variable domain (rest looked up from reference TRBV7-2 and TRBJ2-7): GAGVSQSPSNKVTEKGKDVELRCDPISGHTALYWYRQSLGQGLEFLIYFQGNSAPDKSGLPSDRFSAERTGGSVSTLTIQRTQQEDSAVYLCASSRQPDRVLVHEQYFGPGTRLTVT.

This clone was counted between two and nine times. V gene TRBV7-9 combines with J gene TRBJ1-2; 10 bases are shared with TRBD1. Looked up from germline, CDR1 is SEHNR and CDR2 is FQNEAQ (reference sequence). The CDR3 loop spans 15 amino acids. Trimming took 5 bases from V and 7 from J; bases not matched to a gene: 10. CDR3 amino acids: CASSPRTGGSAGYTF. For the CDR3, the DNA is TGTGCCAGCAGCCCTCGGACAGGGGGGTCGGCTGGCTACACCTTC. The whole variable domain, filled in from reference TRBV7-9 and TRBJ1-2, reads DTGVSQNPRHKITKRGQNVTFRCDPISEHNRLYWYRQTLGQGPEFLTYFQNEAQLEKSRLLSDRFSAERPKGSFSTLEIQRTEQGDSAMYLCASSPRTGGSAGYTFGSGTRLTVV.

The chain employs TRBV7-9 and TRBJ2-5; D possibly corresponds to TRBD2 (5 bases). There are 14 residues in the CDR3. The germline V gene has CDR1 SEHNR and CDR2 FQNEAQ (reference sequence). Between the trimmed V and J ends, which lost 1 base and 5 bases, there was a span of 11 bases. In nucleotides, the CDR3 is TGTGCCAGCAGCTTAGATCGAGGGCTGGAGACCCAGTACTTC. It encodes CASSLDRGLETQYF. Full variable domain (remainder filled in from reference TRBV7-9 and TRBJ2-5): DTGVSQNPRHKITKRGQNVTFRCDPISEHNRLYWYRQTLGQGPEFLTYFQNEAQLEKSRLLSDRFSAERPKGSFSTLEIQRTEQGDSAMYLCASSLDRGLETQYFGPGTRLLVL.

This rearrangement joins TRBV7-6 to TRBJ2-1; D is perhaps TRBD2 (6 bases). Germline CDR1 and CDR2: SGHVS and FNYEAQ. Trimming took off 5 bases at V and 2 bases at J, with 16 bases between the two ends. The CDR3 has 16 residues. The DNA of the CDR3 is TGTGCCAGCAGCACCGCTTGGACTACACCCTACAATGAGCAGTTCTTC. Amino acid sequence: CASSTAWTTPYNEQFF.

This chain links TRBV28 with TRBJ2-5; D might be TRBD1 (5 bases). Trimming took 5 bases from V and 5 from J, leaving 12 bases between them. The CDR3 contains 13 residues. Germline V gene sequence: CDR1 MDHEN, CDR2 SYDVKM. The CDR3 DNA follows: TGTGCCAGCAGTACAGGCCGCGTGGAGACCCAGTACTTC. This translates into CASSTGRVETQYF. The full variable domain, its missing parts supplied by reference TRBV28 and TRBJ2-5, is DVKVTQSSRYLVKRTGEKVFLECVQDMDHENMFWYRQDPGLGLRLIYFSYDVKMKEKGDIPEGYSVSREKKERFSLILESASTNQTSMYLCASSTGRVETQYFGPGTRLLVL.

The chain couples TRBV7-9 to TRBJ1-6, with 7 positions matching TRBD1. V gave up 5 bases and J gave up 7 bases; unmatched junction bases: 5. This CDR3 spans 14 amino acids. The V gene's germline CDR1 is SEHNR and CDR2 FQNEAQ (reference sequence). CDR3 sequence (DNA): TGTGCCAGCAGCCGGGACAGCTCGAATTCACCCCTCCACTTT. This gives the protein CASSRDSSNSPLHF.

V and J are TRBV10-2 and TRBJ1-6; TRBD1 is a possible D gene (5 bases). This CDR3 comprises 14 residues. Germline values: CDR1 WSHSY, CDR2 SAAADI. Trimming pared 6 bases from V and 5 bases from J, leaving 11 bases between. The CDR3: CASRPGTHNSPLHF. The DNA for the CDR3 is TGCGCCAGCAGGCCAGGGACTCATAATTCACCCCTCCACTTT.

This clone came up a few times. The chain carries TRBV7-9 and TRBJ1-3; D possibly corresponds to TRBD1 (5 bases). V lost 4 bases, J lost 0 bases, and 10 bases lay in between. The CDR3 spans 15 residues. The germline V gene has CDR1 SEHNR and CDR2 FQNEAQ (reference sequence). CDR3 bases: TGTGCCAGCAGCTCCCCCGGGGGCTCTGGAAACACCATATATTTT. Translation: CASSSPGGSGNTIYF.

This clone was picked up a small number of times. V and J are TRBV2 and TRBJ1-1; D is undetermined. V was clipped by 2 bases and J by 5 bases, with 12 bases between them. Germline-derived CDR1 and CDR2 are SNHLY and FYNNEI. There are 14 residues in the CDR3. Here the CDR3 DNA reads TGTGCCAGCAGTGAACAAGGCGCGGAGACTGAAGCTTTCTTT. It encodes CASSEQGAETEAFF.

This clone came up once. CDR3 loop: CASSLLGGDQDGYTF. The CDR3 region has the DNA TGTGCCAGCTCACTACTAGGCGGGGATCAGGATGGCTACACCTTC. This chain connects TRBV18 to TRBJ1-2; no firm D call. Germline V CDR1 and CDR2: KGHSH, LQKENI. Deletions cut 4 bases from V and 6 bases from J, with 18 bases between. This CDR3 is built from 15 residues.

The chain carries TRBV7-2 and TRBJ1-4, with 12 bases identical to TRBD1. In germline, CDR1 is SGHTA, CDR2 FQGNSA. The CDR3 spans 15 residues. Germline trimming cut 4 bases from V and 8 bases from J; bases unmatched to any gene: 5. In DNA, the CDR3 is TGTGCCAGCAGCTGGGCCGGGACAGGGGGCGAAAAACTGTTTTTT. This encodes CASSWAGTGGEKLFF.

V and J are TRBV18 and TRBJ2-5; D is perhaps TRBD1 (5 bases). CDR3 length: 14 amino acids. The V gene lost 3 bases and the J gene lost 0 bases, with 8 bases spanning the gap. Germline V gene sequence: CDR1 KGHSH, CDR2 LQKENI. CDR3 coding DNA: TGTGCCAGCTCACCTGGGGCAGACCAAGAGACCCAGTACTTC. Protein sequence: CASSPGADQETQYF.

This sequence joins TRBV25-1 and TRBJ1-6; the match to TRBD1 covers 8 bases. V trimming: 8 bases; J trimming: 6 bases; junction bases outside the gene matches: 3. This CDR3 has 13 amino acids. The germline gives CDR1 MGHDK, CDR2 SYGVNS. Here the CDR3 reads CASGGQGNSPLHF. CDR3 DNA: TGTGCCAGCGGAGGACAGGGTAATTCACCCCTCCACTTT.

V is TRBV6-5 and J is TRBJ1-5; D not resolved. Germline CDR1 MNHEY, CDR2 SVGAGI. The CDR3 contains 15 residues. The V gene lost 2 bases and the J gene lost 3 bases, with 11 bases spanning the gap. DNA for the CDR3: TGTGCCAGCAGTTACGACAACGGGGACAATCAGCCCCAGCATTTT. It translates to CASSYDNGDNQPQHF.

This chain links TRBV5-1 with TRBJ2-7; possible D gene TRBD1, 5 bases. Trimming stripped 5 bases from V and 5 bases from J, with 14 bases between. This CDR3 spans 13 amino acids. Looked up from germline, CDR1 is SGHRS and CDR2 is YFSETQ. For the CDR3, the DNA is TGCGCCAGCAGGGCACCAGGGTTCCACGAGCAGTACTTC. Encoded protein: CASRAPGFHEQYF.

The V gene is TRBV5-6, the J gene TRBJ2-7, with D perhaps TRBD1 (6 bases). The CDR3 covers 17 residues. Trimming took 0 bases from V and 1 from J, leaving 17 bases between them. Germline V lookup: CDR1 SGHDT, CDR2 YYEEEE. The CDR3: CASSLARQELFSYEQYF. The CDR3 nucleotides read TGTGCCAGCAGCTTGGCCCGACAGGAACTTTTTTCCTACGAGCAGTACTTC.

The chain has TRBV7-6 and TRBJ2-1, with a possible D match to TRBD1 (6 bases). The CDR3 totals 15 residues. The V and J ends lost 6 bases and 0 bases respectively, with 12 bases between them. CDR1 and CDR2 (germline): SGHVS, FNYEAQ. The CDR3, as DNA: TGTGCCAGCAGATCCGACAGGAACTCCTACAATGAGCAGTTCTTC. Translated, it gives CASRSDRNSYNEQFF.

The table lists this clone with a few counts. The CDR3 sequence: CASSGDSSLHF. The CDR3 DNA follows: TGTGCCAGCAGCGGAGATTCGTCCCTCCACTTT. This chain connects TRBV28 to TRBJ1-6; D call uncertain. CDR1 MDHEN and CDR2 SYDVKM come from the germline V gene. Trimming took 6 bases from V and 14 from J, leaving 11 bases between them. The CDR3 covers 11 residues.

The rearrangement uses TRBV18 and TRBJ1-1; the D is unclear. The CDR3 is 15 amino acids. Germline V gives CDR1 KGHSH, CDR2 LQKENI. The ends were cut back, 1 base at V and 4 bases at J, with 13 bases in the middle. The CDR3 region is CASSPQQDSPTEAFF. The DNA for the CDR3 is TGTGCCAGCTCACCACAGCAGGATTCCCCCACTGAAGCTTTCTTT.

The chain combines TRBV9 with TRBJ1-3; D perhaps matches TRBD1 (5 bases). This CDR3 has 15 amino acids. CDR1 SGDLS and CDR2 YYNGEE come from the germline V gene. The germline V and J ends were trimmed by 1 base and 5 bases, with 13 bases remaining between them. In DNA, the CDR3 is TGTGCCAGCAGCGTACCCAGGAGGGGCAGAAACACCATATATTTT. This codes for CASSVPRRGRNTIYF.

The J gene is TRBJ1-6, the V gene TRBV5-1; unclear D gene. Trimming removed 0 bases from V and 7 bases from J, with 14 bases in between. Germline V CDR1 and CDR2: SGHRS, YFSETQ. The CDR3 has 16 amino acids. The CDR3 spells CASSLVSGRMNSPLHF. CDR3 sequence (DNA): TGCGCCAGCAGCTTGGTGAGCGGCCGAATGAATTCACCCCTCCACTTT. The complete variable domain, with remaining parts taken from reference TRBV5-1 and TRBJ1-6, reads KAGVTQTPRYLIKTRGQQVTLSCSPISGHRSVSWYQQTPGQGLQFLFEYFSETQRNKGNFPGRFSGRQFSNSRSEMNVSTLELGDSALYLCASSLVSGRMNSPLHFGNGTRLTVT.